The present TCR beta chain was sequenced within a study of CXCR3-negative and CXCR3-positive naive CD8 T cells. A note on this clonotype: Antigen: not known.

Researchers sorted about 320,000 cells of each CD8+ T cell subset in triplicate. CD45RO-CCR7+CD27+CD95- cells counted as naive CD8+ T cells. Each TRB cDNA library was prepared by 5' RACE (with UMI labels). Each CDR3 protein gets one entry in TCRdb, which reprocessed the 5' RACE reads and gives no DNA. This listing includes about 120,000 distinct CDR3 sequences. Points from the study as a whole: Naive cells with CXCR3 showed TRB CDR3s that were more hydrophobic than those in CXCR3-negative naive cells.

Germline-derived CDR1 and CDR2 are SGHRS and YFSETQ. The CDR3 consists of 15 residues. The sequenced material came from naive CXCR3+ CD8+ T cells from blood. Subset of the sample: CD45RO-CCR7+CD27+CD95- naive CD8+ T cells expressing CXCR3 (TNR3+). The chain has TRBV5-1 and TRBJ2-1; as DNA is missing, the TRBD1 call by TCRdb cannot be tested. The TCR originated in a human donor in good health. Some clones in this sample may be carry-over from other donors' samples. CDR3 residues: CASSPPDSPTDEQFF. Supplemented by reference TRBV5-1 and TRBJ2-1, the full variable domain reads KAGVTQTPRYLIKTRGQQVTLSCSPISGHRSVSWYQQTPGQGLQFLFEYFSETQRNKGNFPGRFSGRQFSNSRSEMNVSTLELGDSALYLCASSPPDSPTDEQFFGPGTRLTVL.